This T cell receptor (beta chain) was recorded in a study of T cells expressing NK-cell markers (dated by TCRdb to 2018 to 2021). Background on the whole study: TCR beta-chain repertoires were profiled in sorted CD3+CD56+NKG2C+, CD3+CD56+NKG2C- and CD3+CD56-NKG2C+ T-cell subsets from several donors. Of the eight sequenced donors, seven were found to be HCMV-seropositive and one was found to be HCMV-seronegative. Randomly selected healthy volunteers, three men and five women, were used as the eight sequenced donors. Sequencing of the libraries produced 2 x 150 bp reads on Illumina HiSeq 2000/2500, MiSeq or NextSeq.

The research as a whole found: Whether the expanded NKG2C-expressing T cell clones were specific for HCMV antigens was left unclear. In several donors, the dominant CD3+CD56+NKG2C+ clonotypes were found to rank among the top 10 CD8+ clonotypes and to make up roughly 1.0-8% of CD8+ T cells. Those dominant clonotypes were again the most abundant among CD3+CD56-NKG2C+ cells in a handful of donors, at about 25-60.1%.

HCMV-specific IgG was detected in serum with a commercial ELISA kit to determine HCMV serostatus. Peripheral blood mononuclear cells were isolated from blood by Ficoll density gradient centrifugation. The sample was run on an Illumina HiSeq 2000. The TCR beta cDNA libraries were made using 5'RACE template switching, a step that added both a universal primer site and unique molecular identifiers. cDNA synthesis was primed from the TCR beta constant segment, followed by two successive PCR amplification steps. The authors' analysis ran thus. MIGEC handled demultiplexing of the reads and grouping by UMI, while MiTCR was used to assemble and quantify clonotypes. To exclude erroneous sequences, only TCR cDNA sequences supported by at least two reads were retained. Downstream repertoire analysis used the tcR package, and clonotypes were matched across fractions by CDR3 nucleotide sequence plus V segment. VDJmatch was used to annotate antigen specificity against VDJdb, with one amino acid substitution allowed in CDR3. Through TCRdb reprocessing, the reads give one entry per CDR3 protein sequence; DNA is omitted. The V and J calls and clone size come from TCRdb's table, not from the authors' own analysis. This specimen's table enumerates about 190,000 distinct CDR3 sequences. The ten largest clones represent roughly a fifth of the sample.

Points on this clonotype: Its antigen is unknown.

Including the terminal cysteine and phenylalanine, the CDR3 comprises 17 residues. The DNA is unrecorded. Looking up the germline V gene yields CDR1 WSHSY and CDR2 SAAADI. The specimen sequenced was blood T cells: a sorted CD56 or NKG2C T cell subset, CD4+ or CD8+ T cells, or bulk PBMC T cells (not recorded which). The TCR sequence derives from a man aged 18-70 years in good health. This receptor chain uses TRBV10-2 and TRBJ2-1; TCRdb designates TRBD1, a call that cannot be tested without DNA. The CDR3 corresponds to CASSEWRSWGAPNEQFF.